This T cell receptor (beta chain) stems from a study of blood T cell repertoires in COVID-19. Overall study context: The study drew acute and convalescent COVID-19 samples from the United States, Italy and Spain. PBMCs, B-cell-depleted T cells, or T cells provided the cDNA or gDNA that made up the material.

In the original workflow: For nucleated cells, counts were estimated from reference gene primer amplification. TCRdb's table, derived via immunoSEQ multiplex PCR, lists solely in-frame clones and lacks some. V and J calls and clone size are as listed in that table; D and trimming were resolved from the DNA. The sample has some 120,000 clones, about two thirds seen once. Germline loops: CDR1 KGHDR, CDR2 SFDVKD. The CDR3 is made up of 11 amino acids. Deletions cut 9 bases from V and 5 bases from J, with 7 bases between. The rearrangement links TRBV24-1 to TRBJ1-3; no firm D call. The clonotype was recovered from a human donor with acute or convalescent COVID-19. The donor label of this sample is uncertain. The sample was peripheral blood. The CDR3 protein is CATEDRNTIYF. CDR3 DNA sequence: TGTGCCACCGAAGACAGAAACACCATATATTTT.